The 12 T cell receptor beta chains listed next were all sequenced from one sample in a study of blood T cells in healthy people across ages. It was with a sample-barcoded 5' primer and a J-beta primer mix that a second PCR of roughly 7 to 12 cycles was run. TCRdb used MiXCR to reprocess the 5' RACE reads, holding one entry per CDR3 protein. The profile shows 890,000 or so distinct CDR3 sequences, around 62% of them singletons. The source material was blood. The source is a man aged 25-40 years in good health.

This clonotype was observed once. The V call is TRBV5-6, the J call TRBJ2-5, with D perhaps matching TRBD2 (5 bases). Germline V CDR1 and CDR2: SGHDT, YYEEEE. The CDR3 runs to 13 residues. V lost 4 bases and J lost 5, with 12 bases in between. CDR3 residues: CASSLGDKETQYF. The CDR3, as DNA: TGTGCCAGCAGCCTGGGAGATAAGGAGACCCAGTACTTC.

V and J are TRBV7-2 and TRBJ2-5; TRBD2 aligns across 9 bases. The CDR3 consists of 15 residues. With 8 bases clipped from V and 11 bases from J, the junction kept 18 bases outside the gene matches. The germline CDR1 and CDR2 sequences are SGHTA and FQGNSA. CDR3 coding DNA: TGTGCCAGCTCCCCCCGGGGCGGGAGGGTCCTGGAGCAGTACTTC. Amino acid sequence: CASSPRGGRVLEQYF.

The chain is built from TRBV7-2 and TRBJ2-1, with TRBD1 as a possible D gene (5 bases). The germline CDR1 and CDR2 sequences are SGHTA and FQGNSA. Trimming shortened V by 5 bases and J by 8 bases, and 22 bases separated the two germline ends. The CDR3 covers 16 residues. This CDR3 is CASSPFMGRVGYEQFF. The CDR3 coding sequence is TGTGCCAGCAGCCCCTTCATGGGCAGGGTTGGGTATGAGCAGTTCTTC.

V gene TRBV20-1 combines with J gene TRBJ2-5; D is unresolved. Trimming stripped 0 bases from V and 5 bases from J, with 13 bases between. CDR1 and CDR2 from the germline V gene are DFQATT and SNEGSKA (reference sequence). The CDR3 is 14 amino acids. CDR3 loop: CSARDQRVSETQYF. The CDR3 DNA is TGCAGTGCTAGAGATCAAAGGGTATCGGAGACCCAGTACTTC.

This chain connects TRBV30 to TRBJ2-1; either TRBD1 or TRBD2 may fit D (6 bases each). The V end lost 3 bases, the J end lost 6 bases, and 18 bases lay between the germline ends. CDR1 is GTSNPN, CDR2 SVGIG, per germline (reference sequence). CDR3 length: 15 amino acids. The CDR3 loop reads CAWSPGGGVFNEQFF. CDR3 DNA: TGTGCCTGGAGCCCCGGGGGCGGTGTCTTCAATGAGCAGTTCTTC.

The gene calls are TRBV27 and TRBJ1-2; a possible D gene is TRBD1 (5 bases). There are 15 residues in the CDR3. Trimming shortened V by 0 bases and J by 5 bases, and 13 bases separated the two germline ends. From germline, CDR1 is MNHEY and CDR2 SMNVEV (reference sequence). The CDR3 nucleotides are TGTGCCAGCAGTTTATCTGCAGGGCTAGAGTATGGCTACACCTTC. The encoded protein is CASSLSAGLEYGYTF.

This clonotype was observed a few times. The chain combines TRBV29-1 with TRBJ1-6; a possible D gene is TRBD1 (6 bases). The length of the CDR3 is 12 residues. Germline V gives CDR1 SQVTM, CDR2 ANQGSEA. CDR3 region: CRAQGLNSPLHF. CDR3 bases: TGCAGAGCTCAGGGGCTTAATTCACCCCTCCACTTT. The variable domain in full, completed from reference TRBV29-1 and TRBJ1-6, reads SAVISQKPSRDICQRGTSLTIQCQVDSQVTMMFWYRQQPGQSLTLIATANQGSEATYESGFVIDKFPISRPNLTFSTLTVSNMSPEDSSIYLCRAQGLNSPLHFGNGTRLTVT.

The chain is built from TRBV7-3 and TRBJ1-3, with D possibly matching TRBD1 (6 bases). Between the trimmed V and J ends, which lost 5 bases and 0 bases, there was a span of 17 bases. The CDR3 runs to 17 residues. Germline CDR1 is SGHTA and CDR2 is FQGTGA. CDR3: CASSPRGTATSGNTIYF. The DNA of the CDR3 is TGTGCCAGCAGCCCAAGGGGGACCGCTACCTCTGGAAACACCATATATTTT.

The chain is built from TRBV7-3 and TRBJ2-1; 14 bases map to TRBD2. The V and J ends lost 5 bases and 9 bases, in that order; junction bases with no gene match: 9. CDR3 length: 16 amino acids. Germline V gene lookup returns CDR1 SGHTA and CDR2 FQGTGA. For the CDR3, the DNA is TGTGCCAGCAGCCCCACCGGGACTAGCGGGGGAGGTGAGCAGTTCTTC. It specifies CASSPTGTSGGGEQFF.

This clonotype occurred once. The chain couples TRBV29-1 to TRBJ1-1; D is uncertain. The V and J ends lost 6 bases and 3 bases respectively, with 14 bases between them. The CDR3 contains 13 residues. Germline CDR1 SQVTM, CDR2 ANQGSEA. The CDR3 DNA is TGCAGCGTCAGTCGTACACCCGACACTGAAGCTTTCTTT. Encoded protein: CSVSRTPDTEAFF.

This chain joins TRBV25-1 and TRBJ1-1; maybe TRBD1 (6 bases). Trimming shortened V by 8 bases and J by 3 bases, and 13 bases separated the two germline ends. Germline V lookup: CDR1 MGHDK, CDR2 SYGVNS. The CDR3 loop spans 13 amino acids. The CDR3 reads CASQWTADTEAFF. The CDR3 DNA reads TGTGCCAGCCAATGGACAGCAGACACTGAAGCTTTCTTT.

CDR3 coding DNA: TGTGCCAGCACTCAGTACAGGGGCGAGACCCAGTACTTC. The encoded protein is CASTQYRGETQYF. The J gene is TRBJ2-5, the V gene TRBV12-3 or TRBV12-4; TRBD1 aligns across 7 bases. The V segment lost 7 bases and the J segment 5 bases; nucleotides outside the gene matches: 7. This CDR3 is 13 amino acids long.